This T cell receptor (beta chain) was obtained from a study of T cells after yellow fever vaccination. Points from the study as a whole: A minor fraction of clonotypes spanned both CD4 and CD8 compartments.

The sample holds a few counts of this clonotype. As yet, its antigen is unknown. Trimming took off 4 bases at V and 5 bases at J, with 15 bases between the two ends. The CDR3 spans 15 residues. The germline gives CDR1 LGHDT, CDR2 YNNKEL (reference sequence). A universal primer site and UMIs were added as TCR cDNA was made by 5'RACE template switching. A single record per CDR3 protein comes from TCRdb applying MiXCR to the 5' RACE reads. This table has about 340,000 distinct CDR3 sequences, approximately 13% appearing once. The sample in question was CD4+ T cells sorted from PBMCs, obtained 15 days after the yellow fever booster vaccination. The rearrangement joins TRBV3-1 to TRBJ1-5; weak D call: TRBD1 (5 bases). The receptor's source is a man aged 18 to 35 who received the YFV17D yellow fever vaccine. The CDR3, as DNA: TGTGCCAGCAGCCGATCAGACAGTCCCTATCAGCCCCAGCATTTT. It is translated as CASSRSDSPYQPQHF.